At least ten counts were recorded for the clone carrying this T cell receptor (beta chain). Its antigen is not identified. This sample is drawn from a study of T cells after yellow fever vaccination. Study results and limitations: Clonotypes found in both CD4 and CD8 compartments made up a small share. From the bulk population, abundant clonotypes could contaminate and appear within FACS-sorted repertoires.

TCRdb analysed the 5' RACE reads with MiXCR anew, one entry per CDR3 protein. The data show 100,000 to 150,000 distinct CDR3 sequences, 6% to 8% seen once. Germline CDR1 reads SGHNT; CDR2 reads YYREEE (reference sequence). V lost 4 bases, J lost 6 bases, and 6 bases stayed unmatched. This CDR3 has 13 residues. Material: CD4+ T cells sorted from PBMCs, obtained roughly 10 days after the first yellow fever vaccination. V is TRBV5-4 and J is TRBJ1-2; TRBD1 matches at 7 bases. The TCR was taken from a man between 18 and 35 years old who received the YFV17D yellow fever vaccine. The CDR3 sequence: CASSQGTVDGYTF. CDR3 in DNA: TGTGCCAGCAGCCAGGGGACAGTGGATGGCTACACCTTC.